This TCR beta chain was sequenced in a study of T-cell memory formation after mild COVID-19. In its sample, this clonotype was seen a few times. TCRdb re-analysed the 5' RACE reads in MiXCR, keeping a single row per CDR3 protein. The table shows approximately 290,000 distinct CDR3 sequences, with roughly 19% occurring only once. V was clipped by 5 bases and J by 4 bases; unmatched bases: 8. CDR3 length: 16 amino acids. Sample: PBMCs or a T cell subset sorted from them (not recorded which). This TCR came from a man aged 18 to 30 who had mild COVID-19 (a few samples of this study predate the infection). Cell type and time point are not known. This chain joins TRBV12-3 or TRBV12-4 and TRBJ2-1; TRBD2 matches at 10 bases. The CDR3 loop is CASSLRTSGLYNEQFF. CDR3 DNA sequence: TGTGCCAGCAGTCTTCGGACTAGCGGCCTATACAATGAGCAGTTCTTC.